The 24 T cell receptor beta chains given below trace back to one sample, sequenced in a study of blood T cell repertoires in COVID-19. Profiling relied on immunoSEQ multiplex PCR, and the TCRdb table lists in-frame clones only, not all of them. Found here are 92,000 or so clones, more than 70% of them singletons; the top ten hold about 0.51%. Sequenced sample: peripheral blood. These receptor sequences come from a man between 60 and 75 years old with acute or convalescent COVID-19.

This chain uses TRBV28 with TRBJ2-7, with D hard to call. The CDR3 consists of 11 residues. Trimming removed 5 bases from V and 2 bases from J, with 4 bases in between. CDR1 is MDHEN, CDR2 SYDVKM, per germline. CDR3 in amino acids: CASSPAYEQYF. CDR3 in DNA: TGTGCCAGCAGTCCCGCCTACGAGCAGTACTTC.

The V call is TRBV29-1, the J call TRBJ1-1, with 10 bases aligning to TRBD1. V was clipped by 6 bases and J by 4 bases; unmatched bases: 14. The CDR3 length is 16 residues. The germline CDR1 and CDR2 sequences are SQVTM and ANQGSEA. The CDR3 region is CSVPWADRGAGTEAFF. CDR3 DNA: TGCAGCGTACCCTGGGCGGACAGGGGGGCGGGCACTGAAGCTTTCTTT.

The rearrangement joins TRBV3-1 (or the pseudogene TRBV3-2) to TRBJ1-2; D perhaps matches TRBD1 (5 bases). The V and J ends lost 3 bases and 6 bases respectively, with 11 bases between them. Germline V lookup: CDR1 LGHDT, CDR2 YNNKEL (reference sequence). This CDR3 spans 13 amino acids. This CDR3 reads CASSHGTTDGYTF. The DNA for the CDR3 is TGTGCCAGCAGCCACGGGACTACGGATGGCTACACCTTC.

The chain joins TRBV7-3 to TRBJ2-3, with 10 bases matching TRBD2. In germline, CDR1 is SGHTA, CDR2 FQGTGA. With V trimmed by 2 bases and J by 1 base, 0 bases remained unmatched. This CDR3 has 15 amino acids. The CDR3 DNA reads as TGTGCCAGCAGCTTACTAGCGGGGGGCACAGATACGCAGTATTTT. Residues: CASSLLAGGTDTQYF.

CDR3 in amino acids: CASRGGASGSVYEQYF. The CDR3 DNA reads as TGTGCCAGCAGAGGGGGGGCTAGCGGGAGTGTCTACGAGCAGTACTTC. The rearrangement links TRBV3-1 (or the pseudogene TRBV3-2) to TRBJ2-7; 10 positions agree with TRBD2. The germline V gene has CDR1 LGHDT and CDR2 YNNKEL (reference sequence). CDR3 length: 16 amino acids. V lost 6 bases and J lost 3; bases outside the gene matches: 11.

This clone showed up just once. This sequence joins TRBV10-1 and TRBJ1-1, with D tentatively TRBD1 (5 bases). This CDR3 spans 15 amino acids. V was pared by 6 bases and J by 1 base, with 15 bases between. In germline, CDR1 is WNHNN, CDR2 SYGVQD (reference sequence). CDR3 sequence reads: CASRLLDRPNTEAFF. In DNA form, the CDR3 reads TGCGCCAGCAGGCTCCTCGACAGACCGAACACTGAAGCTTTCTTT.

The chain carries TRBV5-1 and TRBJ1-2, with D possibly being TRBD1 (5 bases). Trimming removed 0 bases from V and 3 bases from J, with 9 bases in between. The CDR3 spans 14 residues. Germline CDR1 is SGHRS and CDR2 is YFSETQ. This CDR3 reads CASSLGTGDYGYTF. DNA of the CDR3: TGCGCCAGCAGCTTGGGAACAGGTGACTATGGCTACACCTTC.

V gene TRBV4-1 combines with J gene TRBJ2-3, with 10 bases aligning to TRBD1. The CDR3 extends over 15 amino acids. Germline assignment: CDR1 MGHRA and CDR2 YSYEKL. The V and J ends lost 4 bases and 4 bases, in that order; junction bases with no gene match: 5. The CDR3 region is CASSLRQGAADTQYF. CDR3 coding DNA: TGCGCCAGCAGCCTTCGACAGGGGGCTGCAGATACGCAGTATTTT.

This clone is a singleton in its sample. This sequence joins TRBV29-1 and TRBJ1-1; 8 nucleotides align to TRBD1. The germline V gene has CDR1 SQVTM and CDR2 ANQGSEA. The CDR3 loop spans 13 amino acids. J was trimmed by 4 bases and V by 6 bases; bases with no gene match: 7. Here the CDR3 DNA reads TGCAGCGTCCGGACAGGGTTGGGCACTGAAGCTTTCTTT. Translation: CSVRTGLGTEAFF.

The V and J genes are TRBV5-4 and TRBJ2-7; 9 bases fit TRBD1. The V and J ends lost 4 bases and 2 bases, in that order; junction bases with no gene match: 7. The CDR3 is 15 amino acids. Germline CDR1 reads SGHNT; CDR2 reads YYREEE (reference sequence). CDR3 DNA sequence: TGTGCCAGCAGCCCGGTGGGACAGGGAGCCTACGAGCAGTACTTC. It is translated as CASSPVGQGAYEQYF.

The CDR3 DNA sequence: TGTGCCAGCAGCTTAGAAGCTCCCCCCTACGAGCAGTACTTC. Protein product: CASSLEAPPYEQYF. V is TRBV7-3 and J is TRBJ2-7; D call uncertain. CDR3 length: 14 amino acids. CDR1 and CDR2 from the germline V gene are SGHTA and FQGTGA. Trimming took 2 bases from V and 2 from J, leaving 10 bases between them.

The V call is TRBV7-3, the J call TRBJ2-7; D might be TRBD1 (5 bases). V was trimmed by 1 base and J by 4 bases, leaving 8 bases between them. The CDR3 sequence is 13 residues long. CDR1 is SGHTA, CDR2 FQGTGA, per germline. The DNA of the CDR3 is TGTGCCAGCAGCTTAAATACAGGATACGAGCAGTACTTC. Amino acid sequence: CASSLNTGYEQYF.

This chain joins TRBV29-1 and TRBJ2-7, with 7 bases aligning to TRBD2. The CDR3 is 13 amino acids. With V trimmed by 4 bases and J by 7 bases, 10 bases remained unmatched. Per the germline V gene, CDR1 is SQVTM and CDR2 is ANQGSEA. CDR3 in DNA: TGCAGCGTTGGCGGGGGTTCCACGAGAGAGCAGTACTTC. It translates to CSVGGGSTREQYF.

This chain joins TRBV11-3 and TRBJ2-7; 14 positions match TRBD2. Germline-derived CDR1 and CDR2 are SGHNT and YENEEA. V was clipped by 4 bases and J by 5 bases; unmatched bases: 4. The length of the CDR3 is 15 residues. The CDR3 loop reads CASSSGLAGDHEQYF. The CDR3 DNA reads TGTGCCAGCAGCTCGGGACTAGCGGGAGACCACGAGCAGTACTTC.

The chain combines TRBV24-1 with TRBJ2-2; no clear D gene. Germline V lookup: CDR1 KGHDR, CDR2 SFDVKD. Trimming removed 4 bases from V and 2 bases from J, with 4 bases in between. The CDR3 has 13 amino acids. CDR3 DNA: TGTGCCACCAGTGACCCAAACACCGGGGAGCTGTTTTTT. Translating gives CATSDPNTGELFF.

CDR3 nucleotide sequence: TGCGCCAGCAGCTCCGGACAGGGAGCTAACTATGGCTACACCTTC. Translated: CASSSGQGANYGYTF. V is TRBV5-1 and J is TRBJ1-2, with 8 bases identical to TRBD1. This CDR3 comprises 15 residues. V lost 3 bases, J lost 0 bases, and 4 bases stayed unmatched. The germline CDR1 and CDR2 sequences are SGHRS and YFSETQ.

A few counts support this clone. V usage is TRBV2 and J usage is TRBJ2-1, with TRBD2 matching 8 bases. The trim removed 9 bases at V and 7 bases at J, leaving 8 bases unmatched. Germline CDR1 is SNHLY and CDR2 is FYNNEI. The CDR3 loop spans 13 amino acids. The CDR3 is CASLTSAINEQFF. The DNA for the CDR3 is TGTGCCAGTTTGACTAGCGCCATTAATGAGCAGTTCTTC.

The chain couples TRBV18 to TRBJ1-1; D unclear. The germline V gene encodes CDR1 KGHSH and CDR2 LQKENI. The V end was cut by 5 bases, the J end by 5 bases, with 15 bases between. The CDR3 has 14 amino acids. The CDR3 here is CASSFSRSGTEAFF. The DNA of the CDR3 is TGTGCCAGCTCATTTTCAAGAAGCGGGACTGAAGCTTTCTTT.

V gene TRBV7-8 combines with J gene TRBJ2-2; TRBD2 matches at 8 bases. This CDR3 spans 15 amino acids. V was pared by 5 bases and J by 5 bases, with 7 bases of the junction left unmatched. Per germline, CDR1 SGHVS and CDR2 FQNEAQ. CDR3 nucleotides: TGTGCCAGCAGCGCTCCGGGACTAGTTACCGGGGAGCTGTTTTTT. Its translation: CASSAPGLVTGELFF.

The chain recombines TRBV11-3 with TRBJ2-3, with D possibly TRBD1 on 5 matching bases. CDR1 and CDR2 from the germline V gene are SGHNT and YENEEA. CDR3 size: 15 residues. The V and J ends lost 0 bases and 1 base respectively, with 8 bases between them. CDR3 in amino acids: CASSLDRVGTDTQYF. Written as DNA, the CDR3 is TGTGCCAGCAGCTTAGACAGGGTGGGCACAGATACGCAGTATTTT.

The CDR3 DNA reads TGCGCCAGCAGCTTGGCCCGGGGGTCCACTGAAGCTTTCTTT. Encoded protein: CASSLARGSTEAFF. This sequence joins TRBV5-1 and TRBJ1-1; the D gene is possibly TRBD1 (5 bases). V lost 0 bases and J 4 bases, leaving 10 bases between the germline ends. The CDR3 extends over 14 amino acids. Germline CDR1 SGHRS, CDR2 YFSETQ.

The chain combines TRBV29-1 with TRBJ2-7; 7 nucleotides match TRBD2. This CDR3 comprises 13 residues. Germline trimming cut 3 bases from V and 1 base from J; bases unmatched to any gene: 3. CDR1 is SQVTM, CDR2 ANQGSEA, per germline. As DNA, the CDR3 is TGCAGCGTTGAGGCTAGCGGATCCTACGAGCAGTACTTC. Amino acids: CSVEASGSYEQYF.

Notes on this clone: This CDR3 is also generated by other DNA sequences in the sample. This chain uses TRBV29-1 with TRBJ1-2, with 8 bases aligning to TRBD1. The V gene's germline CDR1 is SQVTM and CDR2 ANQGSEA. V was clipped by 5 bases and J by 6 bases; unmatched bases: 8. The CDR3 contains 13 residues. This CDR3 reads CSVPGQGENGYTF. The CDR3 coding sequence is TGCAGCGTTCCTGGACAGGGTGAGAATGGCTACACCTTC.

The chain has TRBV4-1 and TRBJ2-1, with TRBD1 as a possible D gene (5 bases). This CDR3 spans 15 amino acids. V was shortened by 2 bases and J by 6 bases, with 14 bases between the two germline ends. Germline values: CDR1 MGHRA, CDR2 YSYEKL. The CDR3 region is CASSQHKGPANEQFF. CDR3 DNA: TGCGCCAGCAGCCAACACAAGGGGCCCGCCAATGAGCAGTTCTTC.